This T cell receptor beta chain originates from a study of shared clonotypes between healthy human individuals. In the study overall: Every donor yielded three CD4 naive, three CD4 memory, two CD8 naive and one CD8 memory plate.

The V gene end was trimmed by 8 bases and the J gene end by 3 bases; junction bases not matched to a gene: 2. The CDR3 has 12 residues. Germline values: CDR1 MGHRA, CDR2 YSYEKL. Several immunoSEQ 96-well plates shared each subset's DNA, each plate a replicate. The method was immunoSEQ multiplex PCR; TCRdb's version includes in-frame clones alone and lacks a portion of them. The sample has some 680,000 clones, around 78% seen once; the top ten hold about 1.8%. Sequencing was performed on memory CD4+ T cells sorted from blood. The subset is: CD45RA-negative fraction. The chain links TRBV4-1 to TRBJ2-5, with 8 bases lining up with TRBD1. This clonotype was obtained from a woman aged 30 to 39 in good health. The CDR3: CASRGQEETQYF. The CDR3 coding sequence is TGCGCCAGCCGGGGACAGGAAGAGACCCAGTACTTC.